This TCR beta chain appears in the sequencing data of a study of shared clonotypes between healthy human individuals. Only in-frame clones appear in the TCRdb table, and some are missing; sequencing was by immunoSEQ multiplex PCR. The sample has some 2 million clones; roughly 94% are singletons. The germline V gene has CDR1 SGHRS and CDR2 YFSETQ. V shed 0 bases and J 3 bases; nucleotides not matched to a gene: 17. The CDR3 is made up of 19 amino acids. The naive CD8 fraction comprised CD45RO-negative cells positively selected for CCR7 and excluded terminally differentiated effector memory CD45RA+ cells. Study-level results: Represented diversity (both genetic and exposure-history) was limited by the small number of donors.

Comment on this clone: Its antigen remains unknown.

The sample consisted of naive CD8+ T cells sorted from blood. This sequence joins TRBV5-1 and TRBJ1-1, with 7 bases fitting TRBD1. This clonotype originated in a man aged 18 to 29 in good health. CDR3 sequence reads: CASSLAPIRGGVEDTEAFF. The CDR3 DNA sequence: TGCGCCAGCAGCTTGGCCCCAATCCGAGGGGGCGTTGAGGACACTGAAGCTTTCTTT.